This TCR beta chain was obtained from a study of identical twins. The CDR3 runs 11 residues. Germline CDR1 reads SGHTA; CDR2 reads FQGNSA. With 5 bases removed from V and 3 bases from J, the gap between germline ends came to 5 bases. Note on this clonotype: Its cognate antigen is unknown.

Addition of a universal primer site occurred through template switching, and cDNA carried unique molecular identifiers. TCRdb independently ran MiXCR on the 5' RACE reads; one entry per CDR3 protein. In the table there are some 250,000 distinct CDR3 sequences, 9.5% to 15% of which are singletons. Overall study results and limits: Without tracking the same donors, conclusions rested on cross-sectional statistical analysis.

These sequences were also reported in another study, on yellow fever vaccine responses in identical twins. This second study says: Each twin's T cell response to the vaccine was reported to look partly convergent and partly personalized.

The rearrangement joins TRBV7-2 to TRBJ2-7; D is ambiguous. The source of this sequence is a woman aged 18-29 years in good health. The sample was memory (CD45RO+) T cells sorted from blood. The CDR3 is CASSQRYEQYF. The CDR3 coding sequence is TGTGCCAGCAGCCAGCGCTACGAGCAGTACTTC.